The T cell receptor (beta chain) described here comes from a study of resident and recirculating memory T cells in vitiligo. The germline V gene encodes CDR1 MGHRA and CDR2 YSYEKL. V lost 2 bases to trimming and J lost 2 bases; unmatched junction nucleotides: 3. This CDR3 is built from 15 residues. Method: immunoSEQ multiplex PCR; TCRdb's copy keeps in-frame clones and lacks some. The sample lists 35,000 to 45,000 clones, 80% to 95% seen once, with around 5% in the top ten. A word on this clone: Its antigen is unidentified.

General observations from the study: Vitiligo lesions lacked a unique dominant clone, and clonality varied.

The material sequenced was blood. The chain recombines TRBV4-1 with TRBJ2-3; 8 bases map to TRBD2. The sequence was collected from a male donor with vitiligo. DNA for the CDR3: TGCGCCAGCAGCCAATCGGGACTAGACACAGATACGCAGTATTTT. Its protein product is CASSQSGLDTDTQYF.